This record looks at one TCR beta chain sequence and its context. Its specificity is unknown. Using immunoSEQ multiplex PCR, the repertoire was profiled, and TCRdb retains in-frame clones only, with some absent. The data contain about 110,000 clones, over 85% of them seen just once; the ten biggest clones take up roughly 0.24%. V lost 0 bases, J lost 1 base, and 13 bases lay in between. The germline CDR1 and CDR2 sequences are SGHNT and YYREEE (reference sequence). This CDR3 comprises 17 residues. This specimen belongs to a study of graft-versus-host responses after intestinal transplantation. About the research overall: Recipients underwent multivisceral, liver-intestinal, or isolated intestinal transplants.

Study results and limitations: Individuals carrying graft-donor T cell macrochimerism showed high graft-versus-host to host-versus-graft clonal ratios in allografts.

This receptor was obtained from a human donor who was the organ donor for an intestinal transplant. The chain joins TRBV5-4 to TRBJ2-2; a possible D gene is TRBD1 (6 bases). This specimen consisted of unstimulated CD4+ T cells sorted from spleen or lymph node cells, obtained before transplant. CDR3: CASSLDARGVNTGELFF. DNA of the CDR3: TGTGCCAGCAGCTTGGACGCCAGGGGCGTGAACACCGGGGAGCTGTTTTTT.